Included here is one T cell receptor beta chain sequence, with context. Which antigen it targets is not known. Base quality data are lacking; no much larger clone is found one base away. The record originates from a study of T cell responses to AZD1222 COVID-19 vaccine (dated by TCRdb to about 2021). Regarding the study in general: AZD1222 recipients whose second dose came at about 4 weeks and those whose second dose came at about 12 weeks were combined into one group, since spike-specific TCR depth and breadth did not differ between the two schedules. TCR sequencing was performed for 230 to 250 trial participants, of whom about 210 were given two doses of AZD1222 and approximately 25 were given two doses of MenACWY control vaccine. Trial participants were enrolled into age subgroups of 18-55, 56-69 and 70-plus years, which contained around 150, 29 and 61 TCR-sequenced participants, respectively. What the work shows at the level of the full study, not this receptor alone: Participants were mostly white British and included more females than males, and it was suggested by the authors that clonal diversity may have been underestimated. Reportedly, close to half of the unique spike-specific TCRs recognized epitopes lying outside the regions that are mutated in the B.1.351 and B.1.1.7 variants. Because no day 14 peak-response samples were available, the repertoires could be characterized only after the peak T cell response. Conclusions about previously exposed vaccinees are limited, since just six AZD1222 recipients were seropositive for SARS-CoV-2 at baseline. After two AZD1222 doses, spike-specific TCR breadth and depth were significantly higher than at day 0 and than in MenACWY recipients. Vaccine-associated CD4 TCRs spanned the whole spike protein, with dominant responses in regions 160-218 and 743-854. In the small 56-69-year group, the increase in depth fell short of significance, most likely because of low power.

The CDR3 regions of human TCRbeta chains were analyzed by immunosequencing. The authors processed their data as follows. Repertoire TCRs were checked for matches against a reference library of SARS-CoV-2-specific TCRs that had been generated using the MIRA antigen-specificity platform. Breadth meant the fraction of unique TCRs that were SARS-CoV-2-associated, whereas depth meant the fraction of total T cells that were SARS-CoV-2-associated. Each spike-specific TCR was assigned to its reactive spike region and to a CD4 or CD8 class using the MIRA data. Log10-transformed breadth and depth values were compared by one-way ANOVA with Sidak's multiple comparisons tests. TCRdb's version of the immuneACCESS table is confined to in-frame rearrangements and falls short of the full clone set. An unresolved V gene accounts for under half of the shortfall where checked; the remainder is of unknown origin. V, J and clone size reflect that table, while D and trimming were determined from the DNA. The sample contains roughly 30,000 clones, roughly 90% of them found a single time. The ten largest clonotypes hold 1% to 1.5% of the sample.

Read against the paper, the sample's time point label means: baseline before first vaccination. The vaccinee samples were drawn from two UK trials, COV001 and COV002, one of which was a single-blind randomized controlled phase 2/3 trial testing AZD1222 (ChAdOx1 nCoV-19) in healthy adults. Trial participant PBMC samples were collected at day 0 and day 28 after the second dose for TCRbeta chain sequencing. The sample here was peripheral blood, taken on day 0 of AZD1222 vaccination. The clonotype comes from an adult in good health.

The DNA sequence reads TGCGCCAGCAGCCCCTCGGACAGCGGGAGCTCCTACGAGCAGTACTTC. Its translation is CASSPSDSGSSYEQYF. The chain is assembled from TRBV4-1 and TRBJ2-7, with 8 central nucleotides matching TRBD2. V lost 4 bases and J lost 0 bases, and the count of bases not matched to a germline gene is 8. Measured from the cysteine to the phenylalanine, the CDR3 is 16 residues long. The DNA shown is the 48-base CDR3, in frame from base 1. The germline V gene encodes CDR1 MGHRA and CDR2 YSYEKL.